The 23 T cell receptor beta chains below were found in one sample sequenced in a study of blood T cell repertoires in COVID-19. Clones were read by immunoSEQ multiplex PCR, and TCRdb kept only the in-frame ones, dropping some. The sample records approximately 200,000 clones, around four fifths being singletons. Sequenced input: PBMCs or T cells enriched from blood (not recorded which). All receptors come from a man aged 35 to 55 who had recovered from COVID-19.

V usage is TRBV5-1 and J usage is TRBJ2-5; D gene unclear. Per germline, CDR1 SGHRS and CDR2 YFSETQ. Trimming took 0 bases from V and 1 from J, leaving 7 bases between them. CDR3 size: 14 residues. The CDR3 region has the DNA TGCGCCAGCAGCTTGGGTAGCACCCAAGAGACCCAGTACTTC. Encoded protein: CASSLGSTQETQYF.

The rearrangement joins TRBV11-3 to TRBJ1-1; D ambiguous. The V gene's germline CDR1 is SGHNT and CDR2 YENEEA. Trimming pared 0 bases from V and 5 bases from J, leaving 7 bases between. This CDR3 is built from 13 residues. The CDR3 loop is CASSLDSGTEAFF. DNA of the CDR3: TGTGCCAGCAGCTTAGATTCGGGGACTGAAGCTTTCTTT.

The chain has TRBV7-3 and TRBJ1-1, with TRBD1 as a possible D gene (6 bases). CDR1 is SGHTA and CDR2 is FQGTGA in the germline V gene. The CDR3 has 14 amino acids. Trimming left V 3 bases short and J 4 bases short, with 12 bases between. In nucleotides, the CDR3 is TGTGCCAGCAGCTTGGGGGCCTCGAGCACTGAAGCTTTCTTT. Residues: CASSLGASSTEAFF.

V and J are TRBV24-1 and TRBJ2-7; TRBD2 aligns across 9 bases. CDR3 length: 16 amino acids. After removal of 3 bases from V and 6 bases from J, the junction contained 11 bases not matched to a gene. Germline CDR1 reads KGHDR; CDR2 reads SFDVKD. The CDR3 DNA reads TGTGCCACCAGTGATATAGCGGGAGCTCCCCCCCCCGAGCAGTACTTC. Translating it yields CATSDIAGAPPPEQYF.

This clone appeared a single time. The V and J genes are TRBV28 and TRBJ1-2; TRBD1 might be the D (5 bases). Between the trimmed V and J ends, which lost 6 bases and 3 bases, there was a span of 14 bases. From germline, CDR1 is MDHEN and CDR2 SYDVKM. This CDR3 has 14 amino acids. CDR3 nucleotides: TGTGCCAGCAGGGGGCGAGGCTTCGACTATGGCTACACCTTC. It codes for CASRGRGFDYGYTF.

The genes are TRBV30 and TRBJ1-6, with 7 bases aligning to TRBD1. This CDR3 has 12 amino acids. Germline CDR1 is GTSNPN and CDR2 is SVGIG (reference sequence). After removal of 4 bases from V and 10 bases from J, the junction contained 4 bases not matched to a gene. CDR3 in amino acids: CAWTRDSSPLHF. The DNA for the CDR3 is TGTGCCTGGACTCGGGACAGCTCACCCCTCCACTTT.

V gene TRBV2 combines with J gene TRBJ1-2; TRBD1 agrees at 8 bases. The CDR3 consists of 15 residues. Germline V gene sequence: CDR1 SNHLY, CDR2 FYNNEI. Trimming at V came to 6 bases and at J to 6 bases, leaving 12 bases not matched to a gene. As DNA, the CDR3 is TGTGCCAGCAGCTATACAGGGGGAACTGTTCATGGCTACACCTTC. Residues: CASSYTGGTVHGYTF. The entire variable domain, with the rest obtained from reference TRBV2 and TRBJ1-2, is as follows: EPEVTQTPSHQVTQMGQEVILRCVPISNHLYFYWYRQILGQKVEFLVSFYNNEISEKSEIFDDQFSVERPDGSNFTLKIRSTKLEDSAMYFCASSYTGGTVHGYTFGSGTRLTVV.

This clone appeared a single time. This chain connects TRBV4-3 to TRBJ1-2, with D hard to call. The CDR3 runs 14 residues. The germline V and J ends were trimmed by 1 base and 4 bases, with 10 bases remaining between them. Germline CDR1 is LGHNA and CDR2 is YSLEER. In DNA form, the CDR3 reads TGCGCCAGCAGCCAAGGGTACAGTTCCTATGGCTACACCTTC. This translates into CASSQGYSSYGYTF.

This clone has more than one count but fewer than ten. This CDR3 is also generated by other DNA sequences in the sample. The gene calls are TRBV6-5 and TRBJ1-5, with a possible D match to TRBD1 (6 bases). The CDR3 covers 15 residues. Trimming stripped 6 bases from V and 1 base from J, with 13 bases between. Germline lookup yields CDR1 MNHEY and CDR2 SVGAGI. CDR3 sequence: CASRAQGGSNQPQHF. The CDR3 DNA sequence: TGTGCCAGCAGGGCACAGGGTGGGAGCAATCAGCCCCAGCATTTT.

This chain uses TRBV27 with TRBJ2-5; the match to TRBD1 covers 7 bases. The germline V gene encodes CDR1 MNHEY and CDR2 SMNVEV (reference sequence). The CDR3 runs 14 residues. V was clipped by 4 bases and J by 2 bases; unmatched bases: 4. The CDR3 protein is CASSSNRGQETQYF. In nucleotides, the CDR3 is TGTGCCAGCAGTTCTAACAGGGGACAAGAGACCCAGTACTTC.

V usage is TRBV11-2 and J usage is TRBJ2-5, with 7 nucleotides matching TRBD2. CDR3 length: 15 residues. V trimming: 5 bases; J trimming: 5 bases; junction bases outside the gene matches: 11. Germline V CDR1 and CDR2: SGHAT, FQNNGV. As DNA, the CDR3 is TGTGCCAGCAGCCCCCAACGACTAGCCACGGAGACCCAGTACTTC. Protein sequence: CASSPQRLATETQYF.

Here the CDR3 DNA reads TGTGCCAGCAGTGGGGACACTATTTTTGAAAAACTGTTTTTT. It encodes CASSGDTIFEKLFF. The rearrangement links TRBV25-1 to TRBJ1-4; possibly TRBD1 for D (6 bases). V lost 4 bases to trimming and J lost 7 bases, with 13 bases between them. The CDR3 extends over 14 amino acids. Per the germline V gene, CDR1 is MGHDK and CDR2 is SYGVNS.

The chain carries TRBV4-3 and TRBJ2-1; 9 bases match TRBD2. This CDR3 spans 16 amino acids. Germline assignment: CDR1 LGHNA and CDR2 YSLEER. V gave up 0 bases and J gave up 4 bases; unmatched junction bases: 4. The CDR3 nucleotides read TGCGCCAGCAGCCAAGACGGGCGGGAGGGTTACAATGAGCAGTTCTTC. Translated, it gives CASSQDGREGYNEQFF.

The chain recombines TRBV7-3 with TRBJ2-3; D is undetermined. CDR1 and CDR2 (germline): SGHTA, FQGTGA. The V and J ends lost 2 bases and 0 bases respectively, with 3 bases between them. The length of the CDR3 is 13 residues. The CDR3 is CASSLQSTDTQYF. CDR3 DNA sequence: TGTGCCAGCAGCTTACAGAGCACAGATACGCAGTATTTT.

Worth noting for this clone: At one boundary the junction diverges from the germline segment, which might be a read error. V and J are TRBV7-9 and TRBJ1-1, with 8 bases matching TRBD1. This CDR3 is 15 amino acids long. Germline V lookup: CDR1 SEHNR, CDR2 FQNEAQ (reference sequence). The CDR3 protein is CASSLRQGAHTEAFF. For the CDR3, the DNA is TGTGCCAGCAGCTTACGGCAGGGGGCACACACTGAGGCTTTCTTT.

The CDR3 nucleotides read TGCGCCAGCAGCATGGACTGGTCGGGTGAGCAGTTCTTC. This sequence encodes CASSMDWSGEQFF. The rearrangement uses TRBV5-1 and TRBJ2-1, with D possibly being TRBD2 (5 bases). The germline gives CDR1 SGHRS, CDR2 YFSETQ. This CDR3 region has 13 residues. Trimming took off 4 bases at V and 9 bases at J, with 14 bases between the two ends. Variable domain in full (rest from reference TRBV5-1 and TRBJ2-1): KAGVTQTPRYLIKTRGQQVTLSCSPISGHRSVSWYQQTPGQGLQFLFEYFSETQRNKGNFPGRFSGRQFSNSRSEMNVSTLELGDSALYLCASSMDWSGEQFFGPGTRLTVL.

This chain links TRBV7-9 with TRBJ2-7, with D possibly matching TRBD2 (6 bases). In germline, CDR1 is SEHNR, CDR2 FQNEAQ (reference sequence). CDR3 length: 14 amino acids. The V gene lost 6 bases and the J gene lost 2 bases, with 14 bases spanning the gap. The CDR3 reads CASSDQRAPYEQYF. CDR3 sequence (DNA): TGTGCCAGCAGTGACCAGCGGGCTCCCTACGAGCAGTACTTC.

V gene TRBV7-3 combines with J gene TRBJ2-3; D is perhaps TRBD2 (6 bases). The CDR3 spans 15 residues. Trimming left V 3 bases short and J 5 bases short, with 15 bases between. The germline V gene has CDR1 SGHTA and CDR2 FQGTGA. Here the CDR3 reads CASSLTRENRDTQYF. The CDR3 region has the DNA TGTGCCAGCAGCTTGACTAGAGAAAATAGAGATACGCAGTATTTT.

For this clone: This same CDR3 is encoded by further DNA sequences in the sample. The V gene is TRBV10-3, the J gene TRBJ1-5; D gene ambiguous. Trimming shortened V by 0 bases and J by 7 bases, and 7 bases separated the two germline ends. This CDR3 region has 13 residues. The germline gives CDR1 ENHRY, CDR2 SYGVKD. CDR3: CAISESTGQPQHF. CDR3 coding DNA: TGTGCCATCAGTGAGTCGACGGGGCAGCCCCAGCATTTT.

J is TRBJ2-3 and V is TRBV7-9; a weak D match, TRBD2 (5 bases). This CDR3 spans 13 amino acids. Germline-derived CDR1 and CDR2 are SEHNR and FQNEAQ (reference sequence). The V gene lost 3 bases and the J gene lost 6 bases, with 10 bases spanning the gap. The CDR3 sequence is CASSLTGSDTQYF. The CDR3 DNA follows: TGTGCCAGCAGCTTGACGGGGAGCGATACGCAGTATTTT.

V gene TRBV5-1 combines with J gene TRBJ1-1; D perhaps matches TRBD1 (6 bases). CDR3 length: 13 amino acids. Trimming removed 5 bases at V and 1 base at J, with 9 bases between. Germline V gene lookup returns CDR1 SGHRS and CDR2 YFSETQ. CDR3 residues: CASSWTANTEAFF. In DNA, the CDR3 is TGCGCCAGCAGTTGGACAGCGAACACTGAAGCTTTCTTT.

This clone was found many times. The CDR3 coding sequence is TGTGCCAGCACAGGGGTAGCCAAAAACATTCAGTACTTC. Translating it yields CASTGVAKNIQYF. The J gene is TRBJ2-4, the V gene TRBV12-3 or TRBV12-4; D may be TRBD1 (6 bases). The CDR3 runs 13 residues. V lost 7 bases and J lost 0, with 7 bases in between.

This clone has just one count. The J gene is TRBJ1-2, the V gene TRBV4-1, with 9 bases fitting TRBD1. The V gene's germline CDR1 is MGHRA and CDR2 YSYEKL. V lost 2 bases, J lost 6 bases, and 7 bases stayed unmatched. CDR3 size: 15 residues. CDR3 nucleotides: TGCGCCAGCAGCCAATCTACCGGGACAGGGAATGGCTACACCTTC. This encodes CASSQSTGTGNGYTF.